This TCR beta chain was sequenced in a study of T cell responses to AZD1222 COVID-19 vaccine. Only in-frame clones appear in the TCRdb table, and some are missing; sequencing was by immunoSEQ multiplex PCR. Here the sample spans roughly 120,000 clones, 88% being singletons. This CDR3 has 15 residues. In germline, CDR1 is SGHTA, CDR2 FQGTGA. After removal of 4 bases from V and 6 bases from J, the junction contained 8 bases not matched to a gene. Study-wide results and limits: Regions 160-218 and 743-854 held dominance among vaccine-associated CD4 TCRs, which spanned spike.

Concerning this clone: Its antigen is undetermined.

The source material was peripheral blood, sampled on day 0 of AZD1222 vaccination. The genes are TRBV7-3 and TRBJ2-1; 8 bases are a match to TRBD2. The TCR originated in an adult in good health. The CDR3 region has the DNA TGTGCCAGCAGCTCCACGGGGGGGCTAATCAATGAGCAGTTCTTC. This encodes CASSSTGGLINEQFF.